This T cell receptor beta chain was recovered during a study of graft-versus-host responses after intestinal transplantation. Overall study context: Grafts were multivisceral, liver-intestinal, or isolated intestinal.

Study results and caveats: Recipient marrow contained GvH clones, some of which appeared first in ileum or blood. Association was observed between peak circulating GvH clone levels and early post-transplant HvG declines.

On this clone: Its antigen remains unknown.

Germline V gives CDR1 MNHEY, CDR2 SVGAGI. V lost 2 bases and J lost 1, with 8 bases in between. This CDR3 is 15 amino acids long. Clones were read by immunoSEQ multiplex PCR, and TCRdb kept only the in-frame ones, dropping some. The sample yields some 130,000 clones, 90% to 95% seen once. The chain employs TRBV6-5 and TRBJ1-4; D not certain. The source of this sequence is a human donor who received an intestinal transplant. The starting material was unstimulated CD8+ T cells sorted from spleen or lymph node cells, obtained before intestinal transplant. The CDR3 here is CASSYVGGTNEKLFF. The CDR3 region has the DNA TGTGCCAGCAGTTACGTCGGTGGAACTAATGAAAAACTGTTTTTT.